The clone carrying this T cell receptor (beta chain) appeared a single time. Assay: immunoSEQ multiplex PCR; the TCRdb copy retains only in-frame clones and omits some. The profile shows around 20,000 clones, 85% to 95% of them singletons. The data were obtained in a study of graft-versus-host responses after intestinal transplantation. The wider study: In this cohort, recipients had multivisceral, liver-intestinal, or isolated intestinal transplants. Every one of the recipients received anti-thymocyte globulin induction and afterwards took tacrolimus and steroids for about 3 years.

Trimming stripped 5 bases from V and 2 bases from J, with 7 bases between. Germline CDR1 is SGHNT and CDR2 is YYREEE (reference sequence). This CDR3 has 12 residues. The chain joins TRBV5-4 to TRBJ1-2; D possibly corresponds to TRBD1 (6 bases). The sample was PBMCs, taken 262 days after intestinal transplant. The source is a human patient who received an intestinal transplant, so some T cells may come from the graft donor. CDR3 DNA sequence: TGTGCCAGCAGGAGGGGGAACTATGGCTACACCTTC. This translates into CASRRGNYGYTF. The full variable domain, with the rest looked up from reference TRBV5-4 and TRBJ1-2, is ETGVTQSPTHLIKTRGQQVTLRCSSQSGHNTVSWYQQALGQGPQFIFQYYREEENGRGNFPPRFSGLQFPNYSSELNVNALELDDSALYLCASRRGNYGYTFGSGTRLTVV.